This T cell receptor (beta chain) was found in a study of cytomegalovirus exposure and HLA in healthy donors. Measured with immunoSEQ multiplex PCR; TCRdb has only the in-frame clones, and not every one. Among about 160,000 clones listed, about 90% were seen once. J gave up 6 bases and V 2 bases, and 10 bases lay outside the gene matches. This CDR3 is 15 amino acids long. Per germline, CDR1 SGHNT and CDR2 YYREEE (reference sequence). The receptor was isolated from a woman younger than 30 in good health and CMV-seropositive. Sequenced material: PBMCs. The chain carries TRBV5-4 and TRBJ2-7, with TRBD2 matching 8 bases. This CDR3 is CASSFPGGRKGEQYF. In DNA, the CDR3 is TGTGCCAGCAGCTTCCCGGGGGGGAGAAAAGGCGAGCAGTACTTC.